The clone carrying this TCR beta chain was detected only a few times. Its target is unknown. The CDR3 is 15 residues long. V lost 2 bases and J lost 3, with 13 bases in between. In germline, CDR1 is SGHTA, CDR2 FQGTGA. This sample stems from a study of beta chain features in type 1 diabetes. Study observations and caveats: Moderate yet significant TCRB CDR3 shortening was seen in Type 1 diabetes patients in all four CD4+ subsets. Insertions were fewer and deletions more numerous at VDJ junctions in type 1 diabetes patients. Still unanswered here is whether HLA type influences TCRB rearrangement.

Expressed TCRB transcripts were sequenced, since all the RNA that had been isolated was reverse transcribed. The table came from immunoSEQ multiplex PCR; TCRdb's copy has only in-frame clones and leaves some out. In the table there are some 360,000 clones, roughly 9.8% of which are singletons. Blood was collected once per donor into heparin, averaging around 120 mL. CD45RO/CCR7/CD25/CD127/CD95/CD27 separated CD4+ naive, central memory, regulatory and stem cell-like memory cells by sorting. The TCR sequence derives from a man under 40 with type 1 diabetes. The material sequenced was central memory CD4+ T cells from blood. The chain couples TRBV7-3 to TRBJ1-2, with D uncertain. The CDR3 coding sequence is TGTGCCAGCAGCTTAGCGCCACGGAGTTACTATGGCTACACCTTC. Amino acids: CASSLAPRSYYGYTF. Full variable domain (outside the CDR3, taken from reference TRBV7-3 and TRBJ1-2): GAGVSQTPSNKVTEKGKYVELRCDPISGHTALYWYRQSLGQGPEFLIYFQGTGAADDSGLPNDRFFAVRPEGSVSTLKIQRTERGDSAVYLCASSLAPRSYYGYTFGSGTRLTVV.